Below are 18 T cell receptor beta chains sequenced from a single sample in a study of OX40 agonist ivuxolimab in advanced cancers. Clones were read by immunoSEQ multiplex PCR, and TCRdb kept only the in-frame ones, dropping some. The sample lists some 70,000 clones, roughly 83% occurring once. Sequencing was performed on CD4+ or CD8+ T cells sorted from blood, taken in a trial of the OX40 agonist ivuxolimab. These receptors came from an adult with an advanced solid tumor such as melanoma, head and neck, liver or kidney cancer.

This sequence joins TRBV5-1 and TRBJ2-6; possible D gene TRBD2, 6 bases. The CDR3 sequence is 16 residues long. Germline loops: CDR1 SGHRS, CDR2 YFSETQ. V was pared by 0 bases and J by 2 bases, with 9 bases between. The CDR3 DNA follows: TGCGCCAGCAGCTTGGCGTCGGGAGCTGGGGCCAACGTCCTGACTTTC. Translating gives CASSLASGAGANVLTF.

The CDR3 loop is CSARQGYEQYF. CDR3 in DNA: TGCAGTGCCAGACAGGGTTACGAGCAGTACTTC. This sequence joins TRBV20-1 and TRBJ2-7; the match to TRBD1 covers 7 bases. Germline trimming cut 6 bases from V and 4 bases from J; bases unmatched to any gene: 3. Germline V CDR1 and CDR2: DFQATT, SNEGSKA (reference sequence). The CDR3 is made up of 11 amino acids.

The CDR3 loop is CASSAEETQYF. For the CDR3, the DNA is TGTGCCAGCAGCGCTGAAGAGACCCAGTACTTC. The rearrangement uses TRBV11-2 and TRBJ2-5, with unresolved D. The V gene lost 5 bases and the J gene lost 3 bases, with 4 bases spanning the gap. The CDR3 has 11 amino acids. Germline CDR1 and CDR2: SGHAT and FQNNGV.

The chain uses TRBV7-8 and TRBJ2-1; 11 bases line up with TRBD2. CDR3 size: 16 residues. Per germline, CDR1 SGHVS and CDR2 FQNEAQ. Trimming at V came to 0 bases and at J to 7 bases, leaving 5 bases not matched to a gene. CDR3 sequence reads: CASSLAFSGGANEQFF. In nucleotides, the CDR3 is TGTGCCAGCAGCTTAGCCTTTAGCGGGGGGGCAAATGAGCAGTTCTTC.

This clone came up a few times. The chain is built from TRBV10-3 and TRBJ2-4; D uncertain. V was cut by 0 bases and J by 2 bases, with 11 bases left in between. This CDR3 contains 16 residues. Per germline, CDR1 ENHRY and CDR2 SYGVKD. The CDR3 sequence: CAISESPPRPKNIQYF. The CDR3 region has the DNA TGTGCCATCAGTGAGTCGCCCCCCCGCCCCAAAAACATTCAGTACTTC.

The J gene is TRBJ1-1, the V gene TRBV7-8; D gene ambiguous. The V gene's germline CDR1 is SGHVS and CDR2 FQNEAQ. The V and J ends lost 5 bases and 2 bases respectively, with 15 bases between them. The CDR3 is 15 residues long. This CDR3 is CASSPGIAINTEAFF. In nucleotides, the CDR3 is TGTGCCAGCAGCCCCGGCATAGCGATCAACACTGAAGCTTTCTTT.

The chain couples TRBV2 to TRBJ2-7; the D is unclear. Germline CDR1 reads SNHLY; CDR2 reads FYNNEI. The CDR3 has 12 residues. Between the trimmed V and J ends, which lost 4 bases and 6 bases, there was a span of 10 bases. The CDR3: CASSAVGGEQYF. The CDR3 DNA reads as TGTGCCAGCAGTGCGGTGGGCGGCGAGCAGTACTTC. The complete variable domain, with remaining parts taken from reference TRBV2 and TRBJ2-7, reads EPEVTQTPSHQVTQMGQEVILRCVPISNHLYFYWYRQILGQKVEFLVSFYNNEISEKSEIFDDQFSVERPDGSNFTLKIRSTKLEDSAMYFCASSAVGGEQYFGPGTRLTVT.

The chain combines TRBV30 with TRBJ2-7; D gene unclear. CDR3 length equals 12 residues. CDR1 and CDR2 (germline): GTSNPN, SVGIG (reference sequence). Between the trimmed V and J ends, which lost 2 bases and 7 bases, there was a span of 12 bases. This CDR3 reads CAWSIPGPEQYF. The CDR3 DNA is TGTGCCTGGAGTATCCCCGGACCAGAGCAGTACTTC.

This clone came up once. The chain carries TRBV14 and TRBJ1-3; D is uncertain. V dropped 2 bases and J dropped 8 bases, with 13 bases sitting between them. The CDR3 is 14 residues long. Germline V gene sequence: CDR1 SGHDN, CDR2 FVKESK. CDR3 in DNA: TGTGCCAGCAGCCAACAAACCGCGGTGGACACCATATATTTT. Its protein product is CASSQQTAVDTIYF.

In DNA, the CDR3 is TGTGCCAGCAGCTTGTACAGGGTTGGCACTGAAGCTTTCTTT. This codes for CASSLYRVGTEAFF. The rearrangement uses TRBV5-4 and TRBJ1-1; possible D gene TRBD1, 6 bases. This CDR3 contains 14 residues. V dropped 1 base and J dropped 4 bases, with 11 bases sitting between them. Germline CDR1 and CDR2: SGHNT and YYREEE (reference sequence).

This chain links TRBV7-2 with TRBJ1-1; 8 bases line up with TRBD1. The V segment lost 1 base and the J segment 6 bases; nucleotides outside the gene matches: 10. The CDR3 covers 16 residues. Per the germline V gene, CDR1 is SGHTA and CDR2 is FQGNSA. Written as DNA, the CDR3 is TGTGCCAGCAGCTTAGTAACAGGGGGGCCACAAGCTGAAGCTTTCTTT. It is translated as CASSLVTGGPQAEAFF.

The chain is built from TRBV5-1 and TRBJ2-2; D unclear. Germline V gives CDR1 SGHRS, CDR2 YFSETQ. V was cut by 5 bases and J by 5 bases, with 13 bases left in between. This CDR3 is built from 14 residues. CDR3 residues: CASSTVGLTGELFF. The CDR3 DNA reads TGCGCCAGCAGTACCGTCGGGTTGACCGGGGAGCTGTTTTTT.

The chain links TRBV4-1 to TRBJ2-1; 10 bases fit TRBD2. V was pared by 2 bases and J by 7 bases, with 8 bases of the junction left unmatched. Germline-derived CDR1 and CDR2 are MGHRA and YSYEKL. The CDR3 covers 16 residues. CDR3 residues: CASSQLRSGGGNEQFF. The DNA for the CDR3 is TGCGCCAGCAGCCAACTCCGCAGCGGGGGGGGGAATGAGCAGTTCTTC.

In this sample, this clone turned up once. The chain uses TRBV30 and TRBJ1-5; no clear D. The V end was cut by 1 base, the J end by 5 bases, with 6 bases between. There are 12 residues in the CDR3. The germline V gene encodes CDR1 GTSNPN and CDR2 SVGIG (reference sequence). The CDR3 loop reads CAWSEDDQPQHF. CDR3 nucleotides: TGTGCCTGGAGTGAAGATGATCAGCCCCAGCATTTT.

The chain recombines TRBV30 with TRBJ2-6; no clear D. The germline gives CDR1 GTSNPN, CDR2 SVGIG (reference sequence). Trimming pared 3 bases from V and 4 bases from J, leaving 10 bases between. This CDR3 has 14 amino acids. CDR3 sequence: CAWRKGGGANVLTF. In DNA, the CDR3 is TGTGCCTGGAGAAAGGGTGGAGGGGCCAACGTCCTGACTTTC.

The chain uses TRBV28 and TRBJ1-2, with a tentative D call TRBD1 (5 bases). The CDR3 spans 14 residues. Germline V gene lookup returns CDR1 MDHEN and CDR2 SYDVKM. V lost 7 bases, J lost 7 bases, and 19 bases lay in between. CDR3 amino acids: CASNPGGVGSGYTF. CDR3 in DNA: TGTGCCAGCAATCCGGGGGGGGTAGGATCTGGCTACACCTTC.

This chain joins TRBV10-1 and TRBJ1-1; no clear D. CDR3 length: 14 amino acids. Germline V lookup: CDR1 WNHNN, CDR2 SYGVQD (reference sequence). Trimming stripped 2 bases from V and 0 bases from J, with 7 bases between. The CDR3 sequence: CASSENTMNTEAFF. The CDR3 DNA follows: TGCGCCAGCAGTGAGAATACCATGAACACTGAAGCTTTCTTT.

The chain carries TRBV30 and TRBJ2-5; perhaps TRBD2 as D (6 bases). V lost 0 bases and J lost 1, with 15 bases in between. CDR3 length equals 16 residues. CDR1 and CDR2 (germline): GTSNPN, SVGIG (reference sequence). This CDR3 reads CAWSVKGLPSQETQYF. The CDR3 DNA reads TGTGCCTGGAGTGTAAAAGGACTACCCTCCCAAGAGACCCAGTACTTC.